The next 26 T cell receptor beta chains were all read from a single sample in a study of beta chain features in type 1 diabetes. The investigators reverse transcribed all of the isolated RNA, so they sequenced expressed TCRB transcripts. Produced via immunoSEQ multiplex PCR; TCRdb's table is partial and in-frame only. The table records about 140,000 clones, less than 9% of them present only once. The sample comprised central memory CD4+ T cells from blood. These TCRs come from a young woman in good health.

This CDR3 reads CSVEDSPGSGQFF. CDR3 coding DNA: TGCAGCGTTGAAGATTCTCCGGGGTCGGGGCAGTTCTTC. The chain recombines TRBV29-1 with TRBJ2-1; D possibly corresponds to TRBD2 (5 bases). This CDR3 spans 13 amino acids. V was clipped by 0 bases and J by 12 bases, with 15 bases between them. Germline loops: CDR1 SQVTM, CDR2 ANQGSEA.

This clone was observed a few times. The chain carries TRBV5-1 and TRBJ2-3, with TRBD2 as a possible D gene (5 bases). Germline V gene lookup returns CDR1 SGHRS and CDR2 YFSETQ. V lost 5 bases and J 0 bases, leaving 13 bases between the germline ends. This CDR3 is built from 15 residues. Written as DNA, the CDR3 is TGCGCCAGCAGGTCAGGACTCTCTAGCACAGATACGCAGTATTTT. Its protein is CASRSGLSSTDTQYF.

This clone was detected only a few times. The chain joins TRBV4-1 to TRBJ2-2, with 7 bases lining up with TRBD1. This CDR3 has 17 amino acids. With 0 bases clipped from V and 5 bases from J, the junction kept 9 bases outside the gene matches. In germline, CDR1 is MGHRA, CDR2 YSYEKL. For the CDR3, the DNA is TGCGCCAGCAGCCAAGAAAAAGAACAGGGGATTACCGGGGAGCTGTTTTTT. Its protein is CASSQEKEQGITGELFF.

This clone has ten or more counts. In nucleotides, the CDR3 is TGTGCCAGCTCACCGGGCGTTGGAAACACCATATATTTT. As protein: CASSPGVGNTIYF. The rearrangement joins TRBV18 to TRBJ1-3, with unresolved D. The V end lost 3 bases, the J end lost 3 bases, and 6 bases lay between the germline ends. The CDR3 contains 13 residues. From germline, CDR1 is KGHSH and CDR2 LQKENI.

This clone was detected a few times. Here the CDR3 reads CASSLGSAGQGAYEQYF. The CDR3 DNA is TGTGCCAGCAGCTTAGGATCAGCGGGACAGGGGGCCTACGAGCAGTACTTC. The rearrangement uses TRBV7-8 and TRBJ2-7; 11 positions agree with TRBD1. J gave up 2 bases and V 1 base, and 7 bases lay outside the gene matches. Germline V gene sequence: CDR1 SGHVS, CDR2 FQNEAQ. This CDR3 has 17 residues.

This clone showed up many times. V is TRBV7-2 and J is TRBJ2-3; possible D gene TRBD2, 5 bases. V lost 5 bases, J lost 0 bases, and 18 bases lay in between. CDR1 and CDR2 from the germline V gene are SGHTA and FQGNSA. The CDR3 totals 17 residues. CDR3 DNA sequence: TGTGCCAGCAGCCCCCGGGGTTTAGGAACTAGCACAGATACGCAGTATTTT. Amino acid sequence: CASSPRGLGTSTDTQYF.

The V and J genes are TRBV28 and TRBJ2-7; tentatively, D is TRBD1 (6 bases). Germline CDR1 reads MDHEN; CDR2 reads SYDVKM. This CDR3 has 13 residues. Trimming shortened V by 8 bases and J by 4 bases, and 15 bases separated the two germline ends. Here the CDR3 reads CASLNSQGYEQYF. The CDR3 DNA follows: TGTGCCAGCCTAAATTCACAGGGATACGAGCAGTACTTC.

The CDR3 bases are TGTGCCAGCAGCTATGGACAGGGCTATGGCTACACCTTC. Protein product: CASSYGQGYGYTF. The rearrangement links TRBV7-9 to TRBJ1-2; 8 bases are shared with TRBD1. The CDR3 length is 13 residues. CDR1 and CDR2 (germline): SEHNR, FQNEAQ (reference sequence). V shed 4 bases, J shed 4 bases, and the junction held 2 bases outside the gene matches.

The chain couples TRBV28 to TRBJ1-3, with D possibly matching TRBD1 (6 bases). The germline CDR1 and CDR2 sequences are MDHEN and SYDVKM. V was shortened by 10 bases and J by 2 bases, with 12 bases between the two germline ends. The CDR3 spans 13 residues. In DNA, the CDR3 is TGTGCCACTGGGGGGGGCGCTGGAAACACCATATATTTT. It yields the protein CATGGGAGNTIYF.

This clone was counted a few times. V usage is TRBV28 and J usage is TRBJ2-7; tentatively, D is TRBD2 (5 bases). The V gene's germline CDR1 is MDHEN and CDR2 SYDVKM. Trimming removed 6 bases at V and 7 bases at J, with 16 bases between. The CDR3 totals 13 residues. CDR3 nucleotides: TGTGCCAGCAGACAAGGTCGAGCGGAGGAGCAGTACTTC. Translating it yields CASRQGRAEEQYF.

The V gene is TRBV7-2, the J gene TRBJ2-1; no clear D gene. Trimming left V 5 bases short and J 7 bases short, with 15 bases between. The CDR3 sequence is 14 residues long. The germline gives CDR1 SGHTA, CDR2 FQGNSA. The CDR3 sequence is CASSAQMVWNEQFF. The CDR3 nucleotides are TGTGCCAGCAGCGCCCAGATGGTATGGAATGAGCAGTTCTTC.

This clone was observed a handful of times. This chain links TRBV6-1 with TRBJ2-1, with 10 bases matching TRBD2. The V and J ends lost 6 bases and 7 bases, in that order; junction bases with no gene match: 9. There are 15 residues in the CDR3. From germline, CDR1 is MNHNS and CDR2 SASEGT. DNA of the CDR3: TGTGCCAGCAGGGCTAGCGGGAGTGGGTGGAATGAGCAGTTCTTC. Translated, it gives CASRASGSGWNEQFF.

Many counts were recorded for this clone. The rearrangement links TRBV4-3 to TRBJ2-1; 8 bases line up with TRBD1. The germline V gene encodes CDR1 LGHNA and CDR2 YSLEER. The CDR3 has 16 amino acids. The V and J ends lost 1 base and 4 bases, in that order; junction bases with no gene match: 6. In nucleotides, the CDR3 is TGCGCCAGCAGCCAAGGGGACAGGTATAGTTACAATGAGCAGTTCTTC. Encoded protein: CASSQGDRYSYNEQFF.

This clone occurred many times. The chain joins TRBV28 to TRBJ2-4; TRBD1 matches 9 bases. Germline V gene lookup returns CDR1 MDHEN and CDR2 SYDVKM. The V segment lost 6 bases and the J segment 9 bases; nucleotides outside the gene matches: 9. The CDR3 is 14 amino acids. The CDR3 protein is CASRGTGGEVIQYF. DNA for the CDR3: TGTGCCAGCAGGGGAACAGGGGGCGAGGTCATTCAGTACTTC.

The chain recombines TRBV6-1 with TRBJ2-5, with 11 bases matching TRBD2. The CDR3 spans 16 residues. The V segment lost 3 bases and the J segment 4 bases; nucleotides outside the gene matches: 7. Germline CDR1 and CDR2: MNHNS and SASEGT. The CDR3 DNA follows: TGTGCCAGCAGTGACAGACTAGCGGGAACGCGAGAGACCCAGTACTTC. Translated: CASSDRLAGTRETQYF.

This rearrangement joins TRBV18 to TRBJ1-5; the match to TRBD1 covers 7 bases. In germline, CDR1 is KGHSH, CDR2 LQKENI. The CDR3 is made up of 15 amino acids. V was clipped by 3 bases and J by 6 bases; unmatched bases: 8. Here the CDR3 reads CASSPGGGSGQPQHF. For the CDR3, the DNA is TGTGCCAGCTCACCTGGAGGGGGCTCAGGTCAGCCCCAGCATTTT.

Only one count was recorded for this clone. This sequence joins TRBV5-4 and TRBJ2-4; D gene uncertain. The CDR3 contains 16 residues. The germline V gene encodes CDR1 SGHNT and CDR2 YYREEE (reference sequence). V was trimmed by 5 bases and J by 8 bases, leaving 23 bases between them. This CDR3 reads CASSLPHQSGEDIQYF. CDR3 nucleotide sequence: TGTGCCAGCAGTCTCCCTCACCAAAGTGGAGAGGACATTCAGTACTTC.

This clone turned up a few times. The chain is built from TRBV30 and TRBJ2-7; 13 bases are a match to TRBD2. The CDR3 is made up of 14 amino acids. V lost 5 bases and J lost 5; bases outside the gene matches: 6. Germline CDR1 is GTSNPN and CDR2 is SVGIG (reference sequence). The CDR3 nucleotides read TGTGCCTGGCAACATGGACTAGCGGGAGACGAGCAGTACTTC. It yields the protein CAWQHGLAGDEQYF. The full variable domain, in which reference TRBV30 and TRBJ2-7 provide the parts outside the CDR3, is SQTIHQWPATLVQPVGSPLSLECTVEGTSNPNLYWYRQAAGRGLQLLFYSVGIGQISSEVPQNLSASRPQDRQFILSSKKLLLSDSGFYLCAWQHGLAGDEQYFGPGTRLTVT.

This clone came up a few times. This chain connects TRBV4-2 to TRBJ2-5; D remains ambiguous. Trimming stripped 5 bases from V and 3 bases from J, with 13 bases between. CDR3 length: 14 amino acids. Germline loops: CDR1 LGHNA, CDR2 YNFKEQ. The CDR3 reads CASSLAHLKETQYF. DNA of the CDR3: TGTGCCAGCAGCTTAGCCCACTTAAAAGAGACCCAGTACTTC.

V and J are TRBV28 and TRBJ1-1, with 9 bases matching TRBD1. The V gene end was trimmed by 4 bases and the J gene end by 0 bases; junction bases not matched to a gene: 3. The CDR3 has 15 amino acids. Germline V gene sequence: CDR1 MDHEN, CDR2 SYDVKM. In DNA form, the CDR3 reads TGTGCCAGCAGTTCGGGACAGGGTTTGAACACTGAAGCTTTCTTT. Protein: CASSSGQGLNTEAFF. Based on the CDR3 plus reference TRBV28 and TRBJ1-1, the full variable domain is DVKVTQSSRYLVKRTGEKVFLECVQDMDHENMFWYRQDPGLGLRLIYFSYDVKMKEKGDIPEGYSVSREKKERFSLILESASTNQTSMYLCASSSGQGLNTEAFFGQGTRLTVV.

This clone was seen only a few times. V gene TRBV4-3 combines with J gene TRBJ1-2, with a possible D match to TRBD1 (6 bases). V lost 1 base to trimming and J lost 5 bases, with 14 bases between them. The CDR3 sequence is 15 residues long. From germline, CDR1 is LGHNA and CDR2 YSLEER. This CDR3 is CASSQVRGARYGYTF. The CDR3 DNA sequence: TGCGCCAGCAGCCAAGTTCGGGGGGCACGGTATGGCTACACCTTC.

The V and J genes are TRBV5-1 and TRBJ2-2, with 8 nucleotides matching TRBD2. The CDR3 spans 14 residues. The germline V gene encodes CDR1 SGHRS and CDR2 YFSETQ. Trimming at V came to 7 bases and at J to 1 base, leaving 3 bases not matched to a gene. CDR3 protein: CASLREVNTGELFF. The CDR3, as DNA: TGCGCCAGCCTGCGGGAGGTGAACACCGGGGAGCTGTTTTTT.

The chain joins TRBV11-2 to TRBJ2-3, with 13 bases that match TRBD2. Germline V gene sequence: CDR1 SGHAT, CDR2 FQNNGV. After removal of 6 bases from V and 5 bases from J, the junction contained 8 bases not matched to a gene. The CDR3 extends over 16 amino acids. DNA for the CDR3: TGTGCCAGCAGGCTTTCCGGGACTAGCGGGGTAGATACGCAGTATTTT. Encoded protein: CASRLSGTSGVDTQYF.

The chain combines TRBV10-3 with TRBJ1-2; no definite D call. V was cut by 6 bases and J by 0 bases, with 8 bases left in between. Germline CDR1 reads ENHRY; CDR2 reads SYGVKD. The CDR3 extends over 13 amino acids. The CDR3: CAISYGTNYGYTF. In DNA, the CDR3 is TGTGCCATCAGCTACGGGACTAACTATGGCTACACCTTC.

This clone has just a few counts. This chain links TRBV5-4 with TRBJ2-5; D is undetermined. CDR1 and CDR2 (germline): SGHNT, YYREEE (reference sequence). V was cut by 2 bases and J by 5 bases, with 10 bases left in between. The CDR3 extends over 13 amino acids. The CDR3 is CASSFPGRETQYF. DNA of the CDR3: TGTGCCAGCAGCTTTCCAGGTCGGGAGACCCAGTACTTC.

The V call is TRBV19, the J call TRBJ2-7; a possible D gene is TRBD2 (5 bases). Trimming left V 5 bases short and J 4 bases short, with 12 bases between. Per germline, CDR1 LNHDA and CDR2 SQIVND (reference sequence). CDR3 length: 13 residues. CDR3 nucleotides: TGTGCCAGTAGTGACGGGATAACGTACGAGCAGTACTTC. Amino acid sequence: CASSDGITYEQYF.